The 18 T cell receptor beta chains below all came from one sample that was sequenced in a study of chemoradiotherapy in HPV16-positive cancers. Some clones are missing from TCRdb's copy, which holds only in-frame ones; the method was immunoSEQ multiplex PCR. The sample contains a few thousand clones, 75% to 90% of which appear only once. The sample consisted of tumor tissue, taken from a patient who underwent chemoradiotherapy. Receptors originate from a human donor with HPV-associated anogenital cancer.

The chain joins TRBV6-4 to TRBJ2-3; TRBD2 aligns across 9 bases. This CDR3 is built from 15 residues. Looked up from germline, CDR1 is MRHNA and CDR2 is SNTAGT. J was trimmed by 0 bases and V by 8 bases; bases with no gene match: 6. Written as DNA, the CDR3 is TGTGCCAGCGGAAAAACTAGCGGGAGCACAGATACGCAGTATTTT. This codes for CASGKTSGSTDTQYF.

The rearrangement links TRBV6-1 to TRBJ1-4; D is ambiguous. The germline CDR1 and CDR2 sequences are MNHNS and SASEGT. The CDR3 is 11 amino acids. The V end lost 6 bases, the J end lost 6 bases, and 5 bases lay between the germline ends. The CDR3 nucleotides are TGTGCCAGCAGCGCATATGAAAAACTGTTTTTT. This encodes CASSAYEKLFF.

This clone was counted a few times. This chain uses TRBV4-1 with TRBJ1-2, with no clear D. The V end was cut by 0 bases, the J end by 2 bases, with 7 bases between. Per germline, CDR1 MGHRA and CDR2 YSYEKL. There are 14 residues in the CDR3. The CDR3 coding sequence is TGCGCCAGCAGCCAAGATCCGGTGAACTATGGCTACACCTTC. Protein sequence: CASSQDPVNYGYTF.

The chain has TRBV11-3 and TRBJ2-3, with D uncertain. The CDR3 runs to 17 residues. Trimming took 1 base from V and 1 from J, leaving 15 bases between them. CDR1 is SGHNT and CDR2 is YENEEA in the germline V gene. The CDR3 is CASSLGAYQGRTDTQYF. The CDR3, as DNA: TGTGCCAGCAGCTTAGGGGCCTACCAAGGGCGCACAGATACGCAGTATTTT.

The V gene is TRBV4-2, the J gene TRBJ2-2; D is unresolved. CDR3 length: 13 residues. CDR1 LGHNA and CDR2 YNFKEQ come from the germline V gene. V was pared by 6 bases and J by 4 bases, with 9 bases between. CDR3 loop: CASRPDGTGELFF. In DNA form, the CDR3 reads TGTGCCAGCAGACCGGACGGCACCGGGGAGCTGTTTTTT.

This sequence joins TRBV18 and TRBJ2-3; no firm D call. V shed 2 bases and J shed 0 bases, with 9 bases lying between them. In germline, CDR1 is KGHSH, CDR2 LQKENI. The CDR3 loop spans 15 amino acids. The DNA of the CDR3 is TGTGCCAGCTCACCAGCGACAACTAGCACAGATACGCAGTATTTT. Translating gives CASSPATTSTDTQYF. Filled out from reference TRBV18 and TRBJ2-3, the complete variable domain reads NAGVMQNPRHLVRRRGQEARLRCSPMKGHSHVYWYRQLPEEGLKFMVYLQKENIIDESGMPKERFSAEFPKEGPSILRIQQVVRGDSAAYFCASSPATTSTDTQYFGPGTRLTVL.

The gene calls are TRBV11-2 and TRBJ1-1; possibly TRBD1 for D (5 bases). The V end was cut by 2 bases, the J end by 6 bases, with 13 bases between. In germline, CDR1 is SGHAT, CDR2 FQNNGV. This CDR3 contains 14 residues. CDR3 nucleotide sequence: TGTGCCAGCAGCTTAAGACGGGGCGCTCCTGAAGCTTTCTTT. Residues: CASSLRRGAPEAFF.

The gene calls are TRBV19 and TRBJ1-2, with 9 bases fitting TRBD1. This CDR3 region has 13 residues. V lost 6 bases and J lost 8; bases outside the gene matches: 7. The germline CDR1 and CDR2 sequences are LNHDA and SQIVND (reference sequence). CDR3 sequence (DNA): TGTGCCAGTAGGGAACAGGGGGCAGGAGGCTACACCTTC. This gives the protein CASREQGAGGYTF.

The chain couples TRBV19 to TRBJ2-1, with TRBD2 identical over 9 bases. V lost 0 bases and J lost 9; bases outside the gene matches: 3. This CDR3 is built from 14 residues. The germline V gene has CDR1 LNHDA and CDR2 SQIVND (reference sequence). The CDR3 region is CASSIDASGIEQFF. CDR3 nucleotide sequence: TGTGCCAGTAGTATAGATGCTAGCGGGATTGAGCAGTTCTTC. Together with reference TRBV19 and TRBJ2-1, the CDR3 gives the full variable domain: DGGITQSPKYLFRKEGQNVTLSCEQNLNHDAMYWYRQDPGQGLRLIYYSQIVNDFQKGDIAEGYSVSREKKESFPLTVTSAQKNPTAFYLCASSIDASGIEQFFGPGTRLTVL.

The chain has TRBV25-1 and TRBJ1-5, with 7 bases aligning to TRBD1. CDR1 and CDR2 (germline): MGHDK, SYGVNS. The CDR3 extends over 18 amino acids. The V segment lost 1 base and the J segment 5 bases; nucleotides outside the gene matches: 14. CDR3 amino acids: CASSESRGHIQLDQPQHF. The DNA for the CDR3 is TGTGCCAGCAGTGAATCTAGGGGGCATATTCAGTTGGATCAGCCCCAGCATTTT.

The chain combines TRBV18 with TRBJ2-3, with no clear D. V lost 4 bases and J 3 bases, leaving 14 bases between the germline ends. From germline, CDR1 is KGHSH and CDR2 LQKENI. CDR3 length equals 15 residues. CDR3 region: CASSRTTRKTDTQYF. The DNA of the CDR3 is TGTGCCAGCTCACGGACGACCAGGAAGACAGATACGCAGTATTTT.

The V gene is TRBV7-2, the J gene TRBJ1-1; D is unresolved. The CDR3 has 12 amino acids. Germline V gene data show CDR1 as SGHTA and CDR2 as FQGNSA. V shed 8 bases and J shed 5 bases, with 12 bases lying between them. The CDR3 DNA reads TGTGCCAGCGGGCCGGCGAAAACTGAAGCTTTCTTT. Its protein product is CASGPAKTEAFF. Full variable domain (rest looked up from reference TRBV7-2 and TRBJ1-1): GAGVSQSPSNKVTEKGKDVELRCDPISGHTALYWYRQSLGQGLEFLIYFQGNSAPDKSGLPSDRFSAERTGGSVSTLTIQRTQQEDSAVYLCASGPAKTEAFFGQGTRLTVV.

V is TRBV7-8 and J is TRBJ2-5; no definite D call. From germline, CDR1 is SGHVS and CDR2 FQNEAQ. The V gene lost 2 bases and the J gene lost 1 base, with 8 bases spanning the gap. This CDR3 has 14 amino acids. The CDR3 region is CASSLTRIQETQYF. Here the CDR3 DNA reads TGTGCCAGCAGCTTAACTCGGATCCAAGAGACCCAGTACTTC.

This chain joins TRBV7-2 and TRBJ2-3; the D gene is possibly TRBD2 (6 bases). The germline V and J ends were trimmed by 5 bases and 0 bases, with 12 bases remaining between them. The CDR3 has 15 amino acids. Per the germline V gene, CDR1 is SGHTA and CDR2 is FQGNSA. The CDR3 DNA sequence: TGTGCCAGCAGCCAAGGAGGGCTGAGCACAGATACGCAGTATTTT. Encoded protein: CASSQGGLSTDTQYF.

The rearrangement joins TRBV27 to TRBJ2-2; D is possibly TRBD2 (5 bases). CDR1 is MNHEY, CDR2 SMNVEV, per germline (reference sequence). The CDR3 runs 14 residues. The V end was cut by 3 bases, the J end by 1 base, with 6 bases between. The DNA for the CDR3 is TGTGCCAGCAGTTTTGCGGGGAACACCGGGGAGCTGTTTTTT. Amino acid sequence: CASSFAGNTGELFF.

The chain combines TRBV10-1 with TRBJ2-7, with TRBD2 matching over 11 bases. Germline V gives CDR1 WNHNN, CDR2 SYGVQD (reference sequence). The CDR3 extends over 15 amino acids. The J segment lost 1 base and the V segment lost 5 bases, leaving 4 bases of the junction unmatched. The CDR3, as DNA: TGCGCCAGCAGTCCGGGACTAGCGGTTTCCTACGAGCAGTACTTC. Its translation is CASSPGLAVSYEQYF.

The CDR3 loop is CASSRTGQSANTGELFF. The CDR3 nucleotides read TGCGCCAGCAGCCGTACGGGACAGAGTGCGAACACCGGGGAGCTGTTTTTT. This sequence joins TRBV4-1 and TRBJ2-2, with 7 bases lining up with TRBD1. CDR1 is MGHRA and CDR2 is YSYEKL in the germline V gene. The V and J ends lost 4 bases and 0 bases, in that order; junction bases with no gene match: 8. The CDR3 spans 17 residues.

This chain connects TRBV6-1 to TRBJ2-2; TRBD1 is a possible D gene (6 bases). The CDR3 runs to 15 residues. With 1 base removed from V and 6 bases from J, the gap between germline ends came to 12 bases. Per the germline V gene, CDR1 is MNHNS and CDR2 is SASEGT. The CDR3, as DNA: TGTGCCAGCAGTGAAGGGGGGCTAGCTCCCGGGGAGCTGTTTTTT. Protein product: CASSEGGLAPGELFF.